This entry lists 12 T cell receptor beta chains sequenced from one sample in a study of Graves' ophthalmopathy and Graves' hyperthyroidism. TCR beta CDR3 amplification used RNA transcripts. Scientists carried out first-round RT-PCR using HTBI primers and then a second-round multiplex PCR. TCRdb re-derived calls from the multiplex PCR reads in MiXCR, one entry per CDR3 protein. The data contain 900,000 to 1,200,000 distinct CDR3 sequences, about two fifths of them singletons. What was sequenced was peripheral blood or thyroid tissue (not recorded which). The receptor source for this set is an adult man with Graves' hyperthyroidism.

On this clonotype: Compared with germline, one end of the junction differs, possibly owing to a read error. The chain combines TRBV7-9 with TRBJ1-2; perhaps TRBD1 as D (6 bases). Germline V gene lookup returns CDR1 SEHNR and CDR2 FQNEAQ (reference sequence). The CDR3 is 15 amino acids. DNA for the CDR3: TGTGCCAGCAGCTTAGCGGGGGGGGGGCCCTATGGCTGCACCTTC. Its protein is CASSLAGGGPYGCTF. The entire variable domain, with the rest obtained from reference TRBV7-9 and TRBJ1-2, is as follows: DTGVSQNPRHKITKRGQNVTFRCDPISEHNRLYWYRQTLGQGPEFLTYFQNEAQLEKSRLLSDRFSAERPKGSFSTLEIQRTEQGDSAMYLCASSLAGGGPYGCTFGSGTRLTVV.

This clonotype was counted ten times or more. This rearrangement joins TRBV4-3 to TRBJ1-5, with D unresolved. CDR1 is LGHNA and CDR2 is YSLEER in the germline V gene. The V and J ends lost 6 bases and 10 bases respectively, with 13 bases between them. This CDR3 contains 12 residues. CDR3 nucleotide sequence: TGCGCCAGCAGTGACGCGGAGGGTCCCCAGCATTTT. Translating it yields CASSDAEGPQHF.

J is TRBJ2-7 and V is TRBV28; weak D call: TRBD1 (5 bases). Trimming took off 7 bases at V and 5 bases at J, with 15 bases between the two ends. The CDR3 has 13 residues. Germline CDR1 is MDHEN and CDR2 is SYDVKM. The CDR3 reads CASTTRAVHEQYF. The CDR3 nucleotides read TGTGCCAGCACCACCAGGGCGGTTCACGAGCAGTACTTC.

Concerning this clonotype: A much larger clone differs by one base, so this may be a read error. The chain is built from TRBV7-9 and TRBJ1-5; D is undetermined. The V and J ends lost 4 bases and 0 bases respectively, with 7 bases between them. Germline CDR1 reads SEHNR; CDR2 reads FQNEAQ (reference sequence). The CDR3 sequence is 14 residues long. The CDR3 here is CASSSDPSNQPQHF. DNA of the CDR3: TGTGCCAGCAGCTCGGACCCTAGCAATCAGCCCCAGCATTTT.

The CDR3 nucleotides read TGCAGCGTTGTCGGGGACAGCTATGGCTACACCTTC. Protein: CSVVGDSYGYTF. The gene calls are TRBV29-1 and TRBJ1-2, with 7 bases lining up with TRBD1. CDR3 size: 12 residues. CDR1 is SQVTM, CDR2 ANQGSEA, per germline. V lost 4 bases, J lost 4 bases, and 3 bases stayed unmatched.

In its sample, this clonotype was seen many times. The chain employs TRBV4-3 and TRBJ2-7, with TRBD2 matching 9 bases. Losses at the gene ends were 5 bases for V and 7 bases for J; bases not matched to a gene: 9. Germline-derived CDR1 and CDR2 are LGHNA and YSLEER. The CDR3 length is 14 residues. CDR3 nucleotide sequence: TGCGCCAGCAGCACGGTAGCGGGAGAAAGGGAGCAGTACTTC. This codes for CASSTVAGEREQYF.

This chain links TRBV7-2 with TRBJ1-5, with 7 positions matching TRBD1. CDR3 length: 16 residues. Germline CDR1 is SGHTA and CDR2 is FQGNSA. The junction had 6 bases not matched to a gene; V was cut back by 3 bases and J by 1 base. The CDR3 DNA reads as TGTGCCAGCAGCTTGACAGGGAGGGGAAGCAATCAGCCCCAGCATTTT. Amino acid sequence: CASSLTGRGSNQPQHF.

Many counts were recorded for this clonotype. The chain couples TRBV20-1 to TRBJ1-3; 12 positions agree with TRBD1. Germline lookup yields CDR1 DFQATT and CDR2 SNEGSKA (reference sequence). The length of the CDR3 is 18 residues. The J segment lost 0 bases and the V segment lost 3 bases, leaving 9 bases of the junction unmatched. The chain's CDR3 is CSASTPGDRGLSGNTIYF. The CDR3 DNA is TGCAGTGCTAGCACCCCAGGGGACAGGGGGCTCTCTGGAAACACCATATATTTT.

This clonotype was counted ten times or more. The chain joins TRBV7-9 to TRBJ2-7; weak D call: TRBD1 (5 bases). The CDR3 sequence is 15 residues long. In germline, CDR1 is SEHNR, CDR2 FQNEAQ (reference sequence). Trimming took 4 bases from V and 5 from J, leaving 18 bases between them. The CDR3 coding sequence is TGTGCCAGCAGCTCCAAGCCCTCCAGGGCAGACGAGCAGTACTTC. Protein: CASSSKPSRADEQYF.

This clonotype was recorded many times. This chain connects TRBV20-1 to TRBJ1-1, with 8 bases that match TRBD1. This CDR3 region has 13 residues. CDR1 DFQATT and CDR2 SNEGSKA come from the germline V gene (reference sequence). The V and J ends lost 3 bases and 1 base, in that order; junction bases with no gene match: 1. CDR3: CSARGTGNTEAFF. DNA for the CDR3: TGCAGTGCTAGGGGGACAGGGAACACTGAAGCTTTCTTT.

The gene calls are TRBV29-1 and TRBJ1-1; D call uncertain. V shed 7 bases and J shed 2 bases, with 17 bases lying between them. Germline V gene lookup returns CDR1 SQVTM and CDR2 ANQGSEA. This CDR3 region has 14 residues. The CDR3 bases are TGCAGCGCACTCGTCCTAGCGGCCAACACTGAAGCTTTCTTT. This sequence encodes CSALVLAANTEAFF.

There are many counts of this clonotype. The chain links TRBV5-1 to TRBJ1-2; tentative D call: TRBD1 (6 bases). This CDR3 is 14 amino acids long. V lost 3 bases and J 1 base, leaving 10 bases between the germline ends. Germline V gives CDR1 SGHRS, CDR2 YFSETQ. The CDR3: CASSWGQINYGYTF. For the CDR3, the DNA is TGCGCCAGCAGCTGGGGACAAATTAACTATGGCTACACCTTC. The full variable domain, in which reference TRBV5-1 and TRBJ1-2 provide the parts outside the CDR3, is KAGVTQTPRYLIKTRGQQVTLSCSPISGHRSVSWYQQTPGQGLQFLFEYFSETQRNKGNFPGRFSGRQFSNSRSEMNVSTLELGDSALYLCASSWGQINYGYTFGSGTRLTVV.